Listed below are T cell receptor beta chains from one sample, sequenced in a study of T cells after yellow fever vaccination. MiXCR, run by TCRdb on the 5' RACE reads, gives a single entry per CDR3 protein. The table shows 450,000 to 650,000 distinct CDR3 sequences, with around an eighth occurring only once. Material: PBMCs, obtained on the day of the yellow fever booster vaccination. These receptors were taken from a man aged 30 to 45 who received the YFV17D yellow fever vaccine. Both conserved end residues are part of each CDR3. D genes are given only for firm matches. Only part of the rows carry a size: once, few, many, or a class if the clone is expanded.

>.|TRBV5-1|TRBJ2-1|.
TGCGCCAGCAGCCCAACAGAGCTAGGCCCCTACAATGAGCAGTTCTTC
CASSPTELGPYNEQFF
>.|TRBV20-1|TRBJ2-3|few
TGCAGTGCTCACCGCGCAGGAGCCAGAGATACGCAGTATTTT
CSAHRAGARDTQYF
>.|TRBV2|TRBJ1-4|few
TGTGCCAGCAGTGAGAGAGGAAGGGGTGAAAAACTGTTTTTT
CASSERGRGEKLFF
>TRBD1|TRBV7-2|TRBJ1-1|few
TGTGCCAGCAGCGTACAGGGGCAGGGAACTGAAGCTTTCTTT
CASSVQGQGTEAFF
>TRBD2|TRBV5-1|TRBJ2-1|few
TGCGCCAGCAGCAGTCATAGCGGGATTTACAATGAGCAGTTCTTC
CASSSHSGIYNEQFF
>.|TRBV30|TRBJ1-1|.
TGTGCCTGGAGAGTGGGGTACACTGAAGCTTTCTTT
CAWRVGYTEAFF
>.|TRBV10-3|TRBJ1-1|few
TGTGCCATCAGTCGGACTGACACGAACACTGAAGCTTTCTTT
CAISRTDTNTEAFF
>.|TRBV5-1|TRBJ2-7|.
TGCGCCAGCAGCTCGCGACAGGACTACGAGCAGTACTTC
CASSSRQDYEQYF
>.|TRBV10-3|TRBJ1-1|.
TGTGCCATTCGCGGGGGGGTGAACACTGAAGCTTTCTTT
CAIRGGVNTEAFF
>.|TRBV7-3|TRBJ2-1|.
TGTGCCAGCAGCTTAAATCCGGGAACTAGCAATGAGCAGTTCTTC
CASSLNPGTSNEQFF
>TRBD2|TRBV7-2|TRBJ2-1|.
TGTGCCAGCAGCGCTAGCGGGAGGGCTGAGCAGTTCTTC
CASSASGRAEQFF
>.|TRBV25-1|TRBJ1-3|few
TGTGCCAGCAGTGAATCGACTCGACTATCAAACACCATATATTTT
CASSESTRLSNTIYF
>TRBD2|TRBV4-3|TRBJ2-1|few
TGCGCCAGCAGCCAAGAACCGACTAGCCTGGATGAGCAGTTCTTC
CASSQEPTSLDEQFF
>.|TRBV20-1|TRBJ2-3|.
TGCGGCCGGGTCTTCACAGATACGCAGTATTTT
CGRVFTDTQYF
>.|TRBV3-1|TRBJ2-2|few
TGTGCCAGCAGCTTCGGACTCCTTAACACCGGGGAGCTGTTTTTT
CASSFGLLNTGELFF
>.|TRBV20-1|TRBJ1-3|few
TGCAGTGCTAGAGATGCCGGGCCAACGAACACCATATATTTT
CSARDAGPTNTIYF
>.|TRBV7-8|TRBJ2-3|few
TGTGCCAGCAGCTTCTTCCGGGAGACAGATACGCAGTATTTT
CASSFFRETDTQYF
>.|TRBV14|TRBJ2-7|many
TGTGCCAGCAGCAACACCGGGAAAAACTACGAGCAGTACTTC
CASSNTGKNYEQYF
>.|TRBV12-5|TRBJ2-1|.
TGTGCTAGTGGCCCGGGGGCCGGACATGAGCAGTTCTTC
CASGPGAGHEQFF
>.|TRBV7-2|TRBJ2-7|.
TGTGCCAGCAGTTGGGTTTCCTCCTACGAGCAGTACTTC
CASSWVSSYEQYF
>.|TRBV9|TRBJ2-1|.
TGTGCCAGCAGCGTAGAATTAGTCGACTACAATGAGCAGTTCTTC
CASSVELVDYNEQFF
>.|TRBV18|TRBJ2-3|many
TGTGCCAGCTCACCAGTCTCTTCGGGACGGGGAGGTGGAGATACGCAGTATTTT
CASSPVSSGRGGGDTQYF
>.|TRBV11-2|TRBJ2-7|.
TGTGCCAGCAGCTTAGAGCTTGACAGAATTTTCTACGAGCAGTACTTC
CASSLELDRIFYEQYF
>.|TRBV9|TRBJ2-1|.
TGTGCCAGCGGGACGTCACCCCGCTCCTACAATGAGCAGTTCTTC
CASGTSPRSYNEQFF
>.|TRBV5-1|TRBJ2-5|few
TGCGCCAGCAGCTTATTTATGCAGCGAGAGACCCAGTACTTC
CASSLFMQRETQYF
>.|TRBV20-1|TRBJ2-6|few
TGCAGTGCTAGAGAACATACTGGGGCCAACGTCCTGACTTTC
CSAREHTGANVLTF
>.|TRBV27|TRBJ2-1|few
TGTGCCAGCAGACCGGGGCGATTAAATCTACCGGGGAGCTCCTACAATGAGCAGTTCTTC
CASRPGRLNLPGSSYNEQFF
>.|TRBV7-2|TRBJ2-7|few
TGTGCCAGCAGCTCCGACAAATCCTACGAGCAGTACTTC
CASSSDKSYEQYF
>.|TRBV10-3|TRBJ2-3|few
TGTGCCATCAGGGACAGCACAGATACGCAGTATTTT
CAIRDSTDTQYF
>.|TRBV3-1|TRBJ2-3|.
TGTGCCAGCAGCCAATTTGACATATTCGCCGGGGACCCCGTCACAGATACGCAGTATTTT
CASSQFDIFAGDPVTDTQYF
>.|TRBV5-1|TRBJ1-1|few
TGCGCCAGCAGCTTGCAGGGGTTAGCAACTGAAGCTTTCTTT
CASSLQGLATEAFF
>.|TRBV5-1|TRBJ1-3|few
TGCGCCAGCAGCATACAGGCAAGCTCTGGAAACACCATATATTTT
CASSIQASSGNTIYF
>.|TRBV5-1|TRBJ2-1|few
TGCGCCAGCAGCGTGGACACCCCCACAATCGATGAGCAGTTCTTC
CASSVDTPTIDEQFF
>TRBD1|TRBV28|TRBJ1-4|few
TGTGCCAGCAGTCAGGGGACAGGCTATAATGAAAAACTGTTTTTT
CASSQGTGYNEKLFF
>.|TRBV18|TRBJ1-1|once
TGTGCCAGCTCGGTCACTCTTAACACTGAAGCTTTCTTT
CASSVTLNTEAFF
>.|TRBV7-2|TRBJ2-4|.
TGTGCCAGCAGCTTAGCAGGGGTGGACATTCAGTACTTC
CASSLAGVDIQYF
>.|TRBV10-2|TRBJ2-7|.
TGCGCCAGCAGTGAGTCGTGGACCTCCTACGAGCAGTACTTC
CASSESWTSYEQYF
>TRBD2|TRBV5-1|TRBJ2-7|few
TGCGCCAGCAGCCTCTCGGGGGGGGCCGAGCAGTACTTC
CASSLSGGAEQYF
>TRBD2|TRBV7-2|TRBJ2-1|few
TGTGCCAGCAGCTTAGCTAGCGGGAGTACTGAGCAGTTCTTC
CASSLASGSTEQFF
>TRBD2|TRBV29-1|TRBJ2-5|.
TGCAGTCATAAGCCCGGACTAGCGGGATCGGAGACCCAGTACTTC
CSHKPGLAGSETQYF
>.|TRBV19|TRBJ1-4|.
TGTGCCAGTCGACCTGGGGGGTTTCGTGAAAAACTGTTTTTT
CASRPGGFREKLFF
>TRBD2|TRBV29-1|TRBJ2-4|many
TGCAGCGCCGCGCGGGGAGGGATTCAGTACTTC
CSAARGGIQYF
>.|TRBV3-1|TRBJ2-1|few
TGTGCCAGCAGCCAAGAGCAGGGTGTGAACAATGAGCAGTTCTTC
CASSQEQGVNNEQFF
>TRBD1|TRBV29-1|TRBJ2-3|.
TGCAGCGTTGGAGGACAGGGTCAAGATACGCAGTATTTT
CSVGGQGQDTQYF
>.|TRBV30|TRBJ1-6|.
TGTGCCTGGAAACGAGGCGTAGGCTATTCACCCCTCCACTTT
CAWKRGVGYSPLHF
>.|TRBV4-3|TRBJ1-2|.
TGCGCCAGCTGCCAAGGTGGGGTTGGTTATGGCTACACCTTC
CASCQGGVGYGYTF
>TRBD1|TRBV4-3|TRBJ2-7|few
TGCGCCAGCAGCCAACGGGACAGGGGGCTCCACGAGCAGTACTTC
CASSQRDRGLHEQYF
>.|TRBV18|TRBJ2-3|.
TGTGCCAGCTCCCTCGTTGGGGGGACCACAGATACGCAGTATTTT
CASSLVGGTTDTQYF
>.|TRBV19|TRBJ1-1|.
TGTGCCAGTGACGGGGAGATGAACACTGAAGCTTTCTTT
CASDGEMNTEAFF
>TRBD2|TRBV7-7|TRBJ2-3|many
TGTGCCAGCAGCCCAGGACTAGCGAAGACAGATACGCAGTATTTT
CASSPGLAKTDTQYF
>TRBD1|TRBV9|TRBJ2-2|.
TGTGCCAGCGAAGGACAGGACGACACCGGGGAGCTGTTTTTT
CASEGQDDTGELFF
>TRBD1|TRBV10-3|TRBJ1-6|.
TGTGCCATCAGAAAACAGGGGTCTAGTGGTAATTCACCCCTCCACTTT
CAIRKQGSSGNSPLHF
>.|TRBV9|TRBJ2-1|.
TGTGCCAGCAGCGCGGACCCCAACTCCTACAATGAGCAGTTCTTC
CASSADPNSYNEQFF
>.|TRBV10-1|TRBJ2-3|.
TGCGCCAGCAGTGAGCCTAGCACAGATACGCAGTATTTT
CASSEPSTDTQYF
>TRBD2|TRBV12-3/TRBV12-4|TRBJ2-3|.
TGTGCCAGCATACGGCGGGAGACGTCAGATACGCAGTATTTT
CASIRRETSDTQYF